This T cell receptor beta chain was sequenced in a study of shared clonotypes between healthy human individuals. For unsorted samples, genomic DNA was extracted from tens of millions of PBMCs. General study results and limits: Enrolling few donors narrowed the genetic and exposure-history diversity that was represented. The researchers took only blood, and tissue repertoires probably look different. Donor clonotype sharing was expected to depend on sequencing depth.

Regarding this clone: Its antigen remains unknown.

Only in-frame clones appear in the TCRdb table, and some are missing; sequencing was by immunoSEQ multiplex PCR. The sample contains about 490,000 clones, around 78% of which appear only once. CDR1 and CDR2 (germline): MGHRA, YSYEKL. The CDR3 is 16 amino acids. V lost 0 bases to trimming and J lost 2 bases; unmatched junction nucleotides: 5. The sample was PBMCs. V gene TRBV4-1 combines with J gene TRBJ2-7; 9 bases align to TRBD1. The source is a woman aged 40 to 55 in good health. Some clones in this sample may be carry-over from other donors' samples. As DNA, the CDR3 is TGCGCCAGCAGCCAAGATAAGGGACAGGGTCCCTACGAGCAGTACTTC. Encoded protein: CASSQDKGQGPYEQYF.